What follows are 29 T cell receptor beta chains derived from one specimen sequenced in a study of blood T cell repertoires in COVID-19. Clones were sequenced by immunoSEQ multiplex PCR, and TCRdb holds only the in-frame ones, with some missing. Of a few hundred thousand clones in the sample, approximately 80% are singletons; the top ten hold around 2.5%. Sequenced: peripheral blood. The source of these receptors is a man between 35 and 55 years old who had recovered from COVID-19.

The chain carries TRBV19 and TRBJ1-6, with 7 nucleotides matching TRBD1. Trimming took 3 bases from V and 7 from J; bases not matched to a gene: 3. In germline, CDR1 is LNHDA, CDR2 SQIVND (reference sequence). The CDR3 extends over 14 amino acids. CDR3 protein: CASSIRDRNSPLHF. CDR3 DNA sequence: TGTGCCAGTAGTATCCGGGACAGAAATTCACCCCTCCACTTT.

This chain uses TRBV9 with TRBJ2-3, with D unclear. V gave up 4 bases and J gave up 6 bases, with 15 bases separating them. Germline V gene data show CDR1 as SGDLS and CDR2 as YYNGEE. The CDR3 covers 14 residues. The CDR3 DNA follows: TGTGCCAGCAGCCGCTCTGTATTTGAGGATACGCAGTATTTT. Protein product: CASSRSVFEDTQYF.

This chain links TRBV5-6 with TRBJ1-5, with 9 bases aligning to TRBD1. Germline lookup yields CDR1 SGHDT and CDR2 YYEEEE. This CDR3 spans 14 amino acids. V dropped 4 bases and J dropped 5; count of bases not matched to a gene: 4. The CDR3 nucleotides are TGTGCCAGCAGCCAAGGACAGGGGCATCAGCCCCAGCATTTT. It specifies CASSQGQGHQPQHF. The whole variable domain, filled in from reference TRBV5-6 and TRBJ1-5, reads DAGVTQSPTHLIKTRGQQVTLRCSPKSGHDTVSWYQQALGQGPQFIFQYYEEEERQRGNFPDRFSGHQFPNYSSELNVNALLLGDSALYLCASSQGQGHQPQHFGDGTRLSIL.

The V and J genes are TRBV11-3 and TRBJ1-2, with D unclear. CDR3 length: 13 residues. Germline V gene data show CDR1 as SGHNT and CDR2 as YENEEA. Trimming pared 3 bases from V and 0 bases from J, leaving 5 bases between. DNA of the CDR3: TGTGCCAGCAGCTTCCCCGCTAACTATGGCTACACCTTC. Translated, it gives CASSFPANYGYTF.

This clone was observed many times. V usage is TRBV11-2 and J usage is TRBJ2-3; D remains unclear. Germline CDR1 and CDR2: SGHAT and FQNNGV. Trimming took off 9 bases at V and 2 bases at J, with 9 bases between the two ends. This CDR3 is 12 amino acids long. The CDR3 here is CASSSYTDTQYF. The DNA for the CDR3 is TGTGCCAGTTCTTCGTACACAGATACGCAGTATTTT.

The J gene is TRBJ2-7, the V gene TRBV14; unclear D gene. Germline values: CDR1 SGHDN, CDR2 FVKESK. The CDR3 covers 13 residues. The germline V and J ends were trimmed by 1 base and 2 bases, with 6 bases remaining between them. The CDR3 sequence is CASSQVRPYEQYF. CDR3 nucleotide sequence: TGTGCCAGCAGCCAAGTTCGTCCCTACGAGCAGTACTTC. Full variable domain (remainder filled in from reference TRBV14 and TRBJ2-7): EAGVTQFPSHSVIEKGQTVTLRCDPISGHDNLYWYRRVMGKEIKFLLHFVKESKQDESGMPNNRFLAERTGGTYSTLKVQPAELEDSGVYFCASSQVRPYEQYFGPGTRLTVT.

The chain combines TRBV5-6 with TRBJ2-2; D is uncertain. V lost 0 bases to trimming and J lost 3 bases, with 18 bases between them. The CDR3 consists of 18 residues. Germline CDR1 SGHDT, CDR2 YYEEEE. This CDR3 reads CASSLGPPDEVYTGELFF. The CDR3 DNA follows: TGTGCCAGCAGCTTGGGTCCCCCGGATGAGGTCTACACCGGGGAGCTGTTTTTT.

The chain uses TRBV7-9 and TRBJ2-2, with 8 bases lining up with TRBD2. The CDR3 is 14 amino acids. J gave up 4 bases and V 11 bases, and 9 bases lay outside the gene matches. Germline V lookup: CDR1 SEHNR, CDR2 FQNEAQ (reference sequence). The CDR3 DNA is TGTGCCTCCCCAGCGGGGGCGGGCACCGGGGAGCTGTTTTTT. Translated: CASPAGAGTGELFF.

V is TRBV19 and J is TRBJ1-4; D ambiguous. CDR1 and CDR2 (germline): LNHDA, SQIVND (reference sequence). The CDR3 loop spans 15 amino acids. Trimming stripped 3 bases from V and 0 bases from J, with 8 bases between. DNA for the CDR3: TGTGCCAGTAGTATTTCGCAGACAACTAATGAAAAACTGTTTTTT. Protein: CASSISQTTNEKLFF.

The J gene is TRBJ1-1, the V gene TRBV6-5; no clear D gene. With 7 bases removed from V and 9 bases from J, the gap between germline ends came to 12 bases. The CDR3 consists of 11 residues. CDR1 and CDR2 from the germline V gene are MNHEY and SVGAGI. This CDR3 is CASIGSFQAFF. CDR3 DNA: TGTGCCAGCATCGGTTCATTTCAAGCTTTCTTT.

V is TRBV21-1 and J is TRBJ2-3; no DNA check was done on the table's D call, TRBD2. TRBV21-1 is a pseudogene locus. The CDR3 runs 21 residues. CDR3 sequence: CASSKDQLVPLDRGTTDTQYF. The CDR3 coding sequence is TGTGCCAGCAGCAAAGATCAGCTCGTTCCCCTCGACCGGGGGACCACAGATACGCAGTATTTT.

The chain couples TRBV3-1 (or the pseudogene TRBV3-2) to TRBJ1-3, with unresolved D. Per the germline V gene, CDR1 is LGHDT and CDR2 is YNNKEL (reference sequence). The CDR3 consists of 15 residues. Trimming removed 6 bases from V and 0 bases from J, with 12 bases in between. The CDR3 nucleotides read TGTGCCAGCAGTCCACTTACCTTCTCTGGAAACACCATATATTTT. It specifies CASSPLTFSGNTIYF.

The V and J genes are TRBV6-1 and TRBJ1-1, with 8 bases aligning to TRBD1. Germline CDR1 MNHNS, CDR2 SASEGT. CDR3 length equals 14 residues. After removal of 3 bases from V and 3 bases from J, the junction contained 3 bases not matched to a gene. Here the CDR3 DNA reads TGTGCCAGCAGTGAGGACAGGGCGTACACTGAAGCTTTCTTT. Its translation: CASSEDRAYTEAFF.

The chain couples TRBV28 to TRBJ2-1; a weak D match, TRBD2 (5 bases). V lost 8 bases and J lost 8, with 10 bases in between. The CDR3 length is 11 residues. The germline gives CDR1 MDHEN, CDR2 SYDVKM. CDR3 nucleotide sequence: TGTGCCAGCGCCGGGCGGGATGAGCAGTTCTTC. Amino acids: CASAGRDEQFF.

For the CDR3, the DNA is TGCAGTGCTAGAGGGCCGCTCGAGCAGTTCTTC. This sequence encodes CSARGPLEQFF. J is TRBJ2-1 and V is TRBV20-1; unclear D gene. V was cut by 1 base and J by 10 bases, with 8 bases left in between. The CDR3 consists of 11 residues. Germline lookup yields CDR1 DFQATT and CDR2 SNEGSKA (reference sequence).

The chain uses TRBV10-3 and TRBJ1-1; TRBD1 aligns across 11 bases. J gave up 3 bases and V 6 bases, and 3 bases lay outside the gene matches. The germline V gene has CDR1 ENHRY and CDR2 SYGVKD. This CDR3 is built from 14 residues. CDR3 nucleotide sequence: TGTGCCATCAGCATGGGACAGGGGGACACTGAAGCTTTCTTT. Its protein product is CAISMGQGDTEAFF.

The CDR3 loop is CASSRNLGTNIGELFF. The CDR3 DNA is TGTGCCAGTAGCCGAAACTTAGGGACTAATATCGGGGAGCTGTTTTTT. The chain joins TRBV19 to TRBJ2-2; 7 bases align to TRBD2. This CDR3 has 16 amino acids. Germline trimming cut 6 bases from V and 7 bases from J; bases unmatched to any gene: 14. Germline V gene sequence: CDR1 LNHDA, CDR2 SQIVND (reference sequence). The entire variable domain, with the rest obtained from reference TRBV19 and TRBJ2-2, is as follows: DGGITQSPKYLFRKEGQNVTLSCEQNLNHDAMYWYRQDPGQGLRLIYYSQIVNDFQKGDIAEGYSVSREKKESFPLTVTSAQKNPTAFYLCASSRNLGTNIGELFFGEGSRLTVL.

This rearrangement joins TRBV19 to TRBJ1-5; D remains ambiguous. The CDR3 sequence is 19 residues long. Trimming stripped 7 bases from V and 0 bases from J, with 25 bases between. Germline loops: CDR1 LNHDA, CDR2 SQIVND (reference sequence). CDR3 in amino acids: CASIYRPQEGTDSNQPQHF. In DNA form, the CDR3 reads TGTGCCAGTATTTATCGGCCCCAAGAAGGTACAGATAGCAATCAGCCCCAGCATTTT.

The chain combines TRBV27 with TRBJ2-7, with D possibly being TRBD2 (5 bases). V gave up 6 bases and J gave up 5 bases, with 20 bases separating them. Germline CDR1 reads MNHEY; CDR2 reads SMNVEV (reference sequence). The CDR3 runs to 15 residues. CDR3 nucleotide sequence: TGTGCCAGCAGCCAATTTGGGGAGCGCCCCCACGAGCAGTACTTC. Translated, it gives CASSQFGERPHEQYF.

V usage is TRBV7-8 and J usage is TRBJ2-5, with D possibly being TRBD2 (6 bases). In germline, CDR1 is SGHVS, CDR2 FQNEAQ. The CDR3 runs to 18 residues. V shed 6 bases and J shed 4 bases, with 27 bases lying between them. CDR3 loop: CASRSGTRQGGRGETQYF. DNA for the CDR3: TGTGCCAGCAGGTCCGGGACCCGCCAGGGAGGTCGGGGAGAGACCCAGTACTTC.

This sequence joins TRBV6-2 or TRBV6-3 and TRBJ2-5; D gene uncertain. With 7 bases removed from V and 5 bases from J, the gap between germline ends came to 14 bases. This CDR3 contains 13 residues. The germline gives CDR1 MNHEY, CDR2 SVGEGT. The CDR3 nucleotides are TGTGCCAGCATCCCGAGGATTGCGGAGACCCAGTACTTC. It encodes CASIPRIAETQYF.

The V call is TRBV9, the J call TRBJ2-2; no definite D call. Per the germline V gene, CDR1 is SGDLS and CDR2 is YYNGEE. CDR3 length equals 12 residues. With 0 bases removed from V and 7 bases from J, the gap between germline ends came to 4 bases. The DNA of the CDR3 is TGTGCCAGCAGCGTAGAGCGCGGGGAGCTGTTTTTT. The encoded protein is CASSVERGELFF.

The chain employs TRBV7-6 and TRBJ1-4; 9 bases fit TRBD1. CDR3 size: 15 residues. Trimming cost V 1 base and J 8 bases; bases outside gene matches: 5. Germline V gene data show CDR1 as SGHVS and CDR2 as FNYEAQ. CDR3 sequence: CASSLEGQGREKLFF. The DNA for the CDR3 is TGTGCCAGCAGCTTAGAGGGACAGGGTAGGGAAAAACTGTTTTTT.

This sequence joins TRBV11-2 and TRBJ2-7, with 8 bases identical to TRBD1. After removal of 2 bases from V and 0 bases from J, the junction contained 3 bases not matched to a gene. The CDR3 loop spans 15 amino acids. CDR1 and CDR2 (germline): SGHAT, FQNNGV. In nucleotides, the CDR3 is TGTGCCAGCAGCTTAACGACAGGGGACTCCTACGAGCAGTACTTC. Translating it yields CASSLTTGDSYEQYF.

The chain employs TRBV6-5 and TRBJ2-6; the D is unclear. V gave up 6 bases and J gave up 2 bases, with 11 bases separating them. This CDR3 comprises 15 residues. Germline lookup yields CDR1 MNHEY and CDR2 SVGAGI. CDR3 amino acids: CASRGSPAGANVLTF. In nucleotides, the CDR3 is TGTGCCAGCAGGGGCTCGCCGGCTGGGGCCAACGTCCTGACTTTC.

The genes are TRBV5-6 and TRBJ1-6; possible D gene TRBD1, 5 bases. The CDR3 runs to 16 residues. V dropped 4 bases and J dropped 5 bases, with 16 bases sitting between them. The V gene's germline CDR1 is SGHDT and CDR2 YYEEEE. In DNA, the CDR3 is TGTGCCAGCAGCCCAGCCGGTTGGGGGGATAATTCACCCCTCCACTTT. Protein sequence: CASSPAGWGDNSPLHF.

This chain links TRBV6-5 with TRBJ2-2; 7 bases agree with TRBD1. Germline CDR1 reads MNHEY; CDR2 reads SVGAGI. The J segment lost 7 bases and the V segment lost 0 bases, leaving 5 bases of the junction unmatched. The CDR3 extends over 15 amino acids. The CDR3 nucleotides read TGTGCCAGCAGTTACTCGACAGGGTCAATCGGGGAGCTGTTTTTT. As protein: CASSYSTGSIGELFF.

The rearrangement links TRBV12-3 or TRBV12-4 to TRBJ2-7, with D possibly TRBD2 on 6 matching bases. CDR3 length: 13 amino acids. Deletions cut 3 bases from V and 3 bases from J, with 9 bases between. The CDR3 loop reads CASSFAGGYEQYF. The CDR3, as DNA: TGTGCCAGCAGTTTTGCCGGGGGCTACGAGCAGTACTTC.

The rearrangement links TRBV11-3 to TRBJ1-1; TRBD1 agrees at 8 bases. V dropped 1 base and J dropped 0; count of bases not matched to a gene: 4. This CDR3 contains 16 residues. Germline V gives CDR1 SGHNT, CDR2 YENEEA. CDR3 sequence (DNA): TGTGCCAGCAGCTTAGGGCAGGGGGCTATGAACACTGAAGCTTTCTTT. Its translation is CASSLGQGAMNTEAFF.